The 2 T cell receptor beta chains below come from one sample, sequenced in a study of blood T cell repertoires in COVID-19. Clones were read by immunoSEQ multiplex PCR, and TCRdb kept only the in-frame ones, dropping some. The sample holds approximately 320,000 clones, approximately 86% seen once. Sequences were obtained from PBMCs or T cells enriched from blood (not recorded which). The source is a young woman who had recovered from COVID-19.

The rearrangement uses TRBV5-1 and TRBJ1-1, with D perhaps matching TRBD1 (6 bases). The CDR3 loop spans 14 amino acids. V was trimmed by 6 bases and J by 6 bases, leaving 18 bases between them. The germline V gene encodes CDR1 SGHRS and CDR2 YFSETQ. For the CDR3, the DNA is TGCGCCAGCACCTGGGGGCCCCCAGGCCCTGAAGCTTTCTTT. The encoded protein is CASTWGPPGPEAFF.

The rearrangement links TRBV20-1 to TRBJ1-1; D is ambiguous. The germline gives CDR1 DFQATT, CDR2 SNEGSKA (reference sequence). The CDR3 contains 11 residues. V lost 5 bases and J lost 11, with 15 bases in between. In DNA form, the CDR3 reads TGCAGTGCTGTCCCCAGAGGTGAGGCTTTCTTT. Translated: CSAVPRGEAFF.